Listed here are 21 T cell receptor beta chains from one sample, sequenced in a study of blood T cell repertoires in COVID-19. Assay: immunoSEQ multiplex PCR; the TCRdb copy retains only in-frame clones and omits some. The sample shows 220,000 or so clones, approximately 82% of them seen only once. Sequencing was done on a sample of peripheral blood. These receptors were collected from a woman over 75 with acute or convalescent COVID-19.

The CDR3 nucleotides read TGCGCCAGCAGCCAAGACTTAACCGGCAGGGGGCTTAATCAGCCCCAGCATTTT. Translation: CASSQDLTGRGLNQPQHF. The V call is TRBV4-1, the J call TRBJ1-5; 8 bases fit TRBD1. V was pared by 0 bases and J by 4 bases, with 11 bases of the junction left unmatched. Germline loops: CDR1 MGHRA, CDR2 YSYEKL. This CDR3 is built from 18 residues.

CDR3 sequence reads: CASSYSPTLRASPLHF. The CDR3 DNA reads as TGTGCCAGCAGTTACTCCCCCACACTACGAGCTTCACCCCTCCACTTT. The rearrangement uses TRBV6-5 and TRBJ1-6, with unresolved D. V shed 0 bases and J shed 9 bases, with 15 bases lying between them. The germline V gene has CDR1 MNHEY and CDR2 SVGAGI. The CDR3 totals 16 residues.

V and J are TRBV5-6 and TRBJ2-2, with 10 bases aligning to TRBD2. The V and J ends lost 0 bases and 2 bases, in that order; junction bases with no gene match: 1. CDR1 and CDR2 from the germline V gene are SGHDT and YYEEEE. The CDR3 spans 16 residues. CDR3 coding DNA: TGTGCCAGCAGCTTGGCACTAGCGGGAAACACCGGGGAGCTGTTTTTT. It translates to CASSLALAGNTGELFF.

The chain has TRBV29-1 and TRBJ1-2; D not certain. With 4 bases removed from V and 2 bases from J, the gap between germline ends came to 5 bases. The CDR3 length is 11 residues. CDR1 is SQVTM, CDR2 ANQGSEA, per germline. The CDR3 reads CSVGRNYGYTF. CDR3 DNA sequence: TGCAGCGTTGGCAGGAACTATGGCTACACCTTC. The entire variable domain, with the rest obtained from reference TRBV29-1 and TRBJ1-2, is as follows: SAVISQKPSRDICQRGTSLTIQCQVDSQVTMMFWYRQQPGQSLTLIATANQGSEATYESGFVIDKFPISRPNLTFSTLTVSNMSPEDSSIYLCSVGRNYGYTFGSGTRLTVV.

The chain links TRBV28 to TRBJ1-4, with 7 bases aligning to TRBD1. V dropped 6 bases and J dropped 5; count of bases not matched to a gene: 12. The CDR3 covers 16 residues. Germline V gene lookup returns CDR1 MDHEN and CDR2 SYDVKM. Here the CDR3 DNA reads TGTGCCAGCAGCCCAGGGGGAGCCGCTAACAATGAAAAACTGTTTTTT. Translation gives CASSPGGAANNEKLFF.

The V and J genes are TRBV18 and TRBJ1-2; 7 bases are a match to TRBD1. After removal of 4 bases from V and 5 bases from J, the junction contained 7 bases not matched to a gene. The CDR3 sequence is 14 residues long. Germline CDR1 is KGHSH and CDR2 is LQKENI. The CDR3 loop reads CASSRDSIGYGYTF. CDR3 DNA: TGTGCCAGCTCACGGGACAGCATAGGGTATGGCTACACCTTC.

The V gene is TRBV6-2 or TRBV6-3, the J gene TRBJ1-1; 10 bases align to TRBD1. Germline values: CDR1 MNHEY, CDR2 SVGEGT. J gave up 1 base and V 5 bases, and 4 bases lay outside the gene matches. This CDR3 has 15 residues. The CDR3 reads CASSDRGRGNTEAFF. CDR3 nucleotide sequence: TGTGCCAGCAGTGACAGGGGGCGGGGGAACACTGAAGCTTTCTTT.

V and J are TRBV28 and TRBJ1-5, with D hard to call. Trimming shortened V by 6 bases and J by 4 bases, and 16 bases separated the two germline ends. The CDR3 consists of 15 residues. Germline V lookup: CDR1 MDHEN, CDR2 SYDVKM. CDR3 in amino acids: CASRGGRTVNQPQHF. The CDR3 region has the DNA TGTGCCAGCAGGGGCGGGAGGACGGTTAATCAGCCCCAGCATTTT.

The chain carries TRBV7-9 and TRBJ2-1; perhaps TRBD2 as D (6 bases). This CDR3 contains 15 residues. V lost 5 bases and J lost 9, with 20 bases in between. Germline CDR1 is SEHNR and CDR2 is FQNEAQ (reference sequence). In nucleotides, the CDR3 is TGTGCCAGCAGCCAAAACGGTGCGGGAAGGGGTGAGCAGTTCTTC. Translation: CASSQNGAGRGEQFF.

V and J are TRBV6-5 and TRBJ1-1; the match to TRBD1 covers 7 bases. The CDR3 has 13 amino acids. The V gene end was trimmed by 8 bases and the J gene end by 0 bases; junction bases not matched to a gene: 3. In germline, CDR1 is MNHEY, CDR2 SVGAGI. DNA of the CDR3: TGTGCCAGCCAGGACAGGCTGAACACTGAAGCTTTCTTT. Protein product: CASQDRLNTEAFF.

V gene TRBV7-9 combines with J gene TRBJ2-5, with a possible D match to TRBD2 (7 bases). Deletions cut 1 base from V and 4 bases from J, with 13 bases between. The CDR3 sequence is 15 residues long. CDR1 is SEHNR, CDR2 FQNEAQ, per germline (reference sequence). The CDR3 loop is CASSLEGVAGETQYF. The CDR3 DNA reads TGTGCCAGCAGCTTAGAGGGGGTAGCGGGAGAGACCCAGTACTTC.

This chain joins TRBV28 and TRBJ2-7; a weak D match, TRBD2 (7 bases). The CDR3 totals 15 residues. Germline V CDR1 and CDR2: MDHEN, SYDVKM. Trimming pared 4 bases from V and 4 bases from J, leaving 17 bases between. The chain's CDR3 is CASSSHGGGEYEQYF. The CDR3 bases are TGTGCCAGCAGTTCCCACGGCGGGGGCGAGTACGAGCAGTACTTC. Using reference TRBV28 and TRBJ2-7 for the parts outside the CDR3, the full variable domain is DVKVTQSSRYLVKRTGEKVFLECVQDMDHENMFWYRQDPGLGLRLIYFSYDVKMKEKGDIPEGYSVSREKKERFSLILESASTNQTSMYLCASSSHGGGEYEQYFGPGTRLTVT.

Of note for this clone: Other DNA variants within this sample encode the same CDR3. J is TRBJ1-2 and V is TRBV6-2 or TRBV6-3; the D is unclear. The ends were cut back, 2 bases at V and 2 bases at J, with 6 bases in the middle. The CDR3 is 13 amino acids. CDR1 and CDR2 (germline): MNHEY, SVGEGT. DNA for the CDR3: TGTGCCAGCAGTTACGGCGGAAACTATGGCTACACCTTC. It is translated as CASSYGGNYGYTF.

The chain combines TRBV23-1 with TRBJ2-7, with 9 positions matching TRBD1. TRBV23-1 is an ORF, and what it does is uncertain. This CDR3 contains 14 residues. Trimming took 7 bases from V and 4 from J; bases not matched to a gene: 8. CDR3 sequence: CASKPGQGGYEQYF. The CDR3 bases are TGCGCCAGCAAGCCGGGACAGGGAGGGTACGAGCAGTACTTC.

This rearrangement joins TRBV3-1 (or the pseudogene TRBV3-2) to TRBJ1-6; D is undetermined. The CDR3 is 15 residues long. Germline values: CDR1 LGHDT, CDR2 YNNKEL (reference sequence). The V and J ends lost 4 bases and 5 bases respectively, with 12 bases between them. CDR3 loop: CASSPREINNSPLHF. The CDR3 region has the DNA TGTGCCAGCAGCCCCCGGGAAATAAATAATTCACCCCTCCACTTT.

This chain uses TRBV5-6 with TRBJ1-1, with 10 bases identical to TRBD1. This CDR3 has 16 residues. Germline-derived CDR1 and CDR2 are SGHDT and YYEEEE. The V gene end was trimmed by 2 bases and the J gene end by 0 bases; junction bases not matched to a gene: 4. DNA for the CDR3: TGTGCCAGCAGCTTACCGGGACAGGGGTTGAACACTGAAGCTTTCTTT. As protein: CASSLPGQGLNTEAFF.

The V and J genes are TRBV28 and TRBJ2-7; 9 bases are shared with TRBD1. The CDR3 length is 15 residues. V was pared by 6 bases and J by 1 base, with 7 bases of the junction left unmatched. Germline V gives CDR1 MDHEN, CDR2 SYDVKM. CDR3 bases: TGTGCCAGCAGCACGGCGGGACAGGGATCCTACGAGCAGTACTTC. This translates into CASSTAGQGSYEQYF.

The V call is TRBV9, the J call TRBJ2-1, with 11 bases fitting TRBD2. Germline CDR1 reads SGDLS; CDR2 reads YYNGEE. This CDR3 comprises 17 residues. The V gene end was trimmed by 0 bases and the J gene end by 3 bases; junction bases not matched to a gene: 5. The DNA for the CDR3 is TGTGCCAGCAGCGTAGCTACCGGACTAGCGGGCTACAATGAGCAGTTCTTC. Amino acid sequence: CASSVATGLAGYNEQFF. The complete variable domain, with remaining parts taken from reference TRBV9 and TRBJ2-1, reads DSGVTQTPKHLITATGQRVTLRCSPRSGDLSVYWYQQSLDQGLQFLIQYYNGEERAKGNILERFSAQQFPDLHSELNLSSLELGDSALYFCASSVATGLAGYNEQFFGPGTRLTVL.

The chain links TRBV5-4 to TRBJ2-5; weak D call: TRBD1 (6 bases). Per the germline V gene, CDR1 is SGHNT and CDR2 is YYREEE (reference sequence). Trimming pared 0 bases from V and 4 bases from J, leaving 7 bases between. The CDR3 extends over 13 amino acids. For the CDR3, the DNA is TGTGCCAGCAGCTTGGGGGGGCTAGAGACCCAGTACTTC. Encoded protein: CASSLGGLETQYF.

The gene calls are TRBV24-1 and TRBJ2-1; TRBD2 is a possible D gene (6 bases). V was cut by 3 bases and J by 8 bases, with 13 bases left in between. The CDR3 contains 14 residues. Germline V gene data show CDR1 as KGHDR and CDR2 as SFDVKD. The CDR3 nucleotides are TGTGCCACCAGTGATGCCGCGGGAAGCGATGAGCAGTTCTTC. Amino acids: CATSDAAGSDEQFF.

This clone was picked up a small number of times. The V call is TRBV12-3 or TRBV12-4, the J call TRBJ1-1; no definite D call. This CDR3 spans 12 amino acids. V lost 5 bases, J lost 5 bases, and 9 bases lay in between. Here the CDR3 reads CASSPSATEAFF. CDR3 DNA sequence: TGTGCCAGCAGTCCCAGCGCGACTGAAGCTTTCTTT.